A single sample gave rise to the 15 T cell receptor beta chains below, sequenced in a study of T-cell reconstitution after alpha-beta-depleted transplantation in children. It was with unique molecular identifiers that the TCRbeta library was prepared. Via MiXCR, TCRdb re-called the PCR reads, giving one row per CDR3 protein. Among about 830,000 distinct CDR3 sequences, 16% were seen once, and the ten largest hold roughly 4.8%. The material was PBMCs, mostly from graft donor cells, obtained 360 days after TCRalphabeta/CD19-depleted stem cell transplant. These receptors were collected from a male patient younger than 18 who had a stem cell transplant for acute lymphoblastic leukemia, so the T cells may come from the graft donor.

This clonotype occurred a few times. This chain joins TRBV27 and TRBJ2-1, with TRBD2 matching over 12 bases. CDR1 and CDR2 from the germline V gene are MNHEY and SMNVEV (reference sequence). This CDR3 has 18 residues. V shed 3 bases, J shed 7 bases, and the junction held 13 bases outside the gene matches. CDR3 nucleotide sequence: TGTGCCAGCAGTTTGGGGGCTAGCGGGAGGGCTTTGAGGAATGAGCAGTTCTTC. It codes for CASSLGASGRALRNEQFF.

This clonotype was seen a handful of times. V gene TRBV7-8 combines with J gene TRBJ1-5; no firm D call. CDR1 and CDR2 from the germline V gene are SGHVS and FQNEAQ. Trimming removed 4 bases from V and 1 base from J, with 5 bases in between. This CDR3 is built from 13 residues. CDR3 bases: TGTGCCAGCAGCTCGGAAAGCAATCAGCCCCAGCATTTT. Translated: CASSSESNQPQHF. The whole variable domain, filled in from reference TRBV7-8 and TRBJ1-5, reads GAGVSQSPRYKVAKRGQDVALRCDPISGHVSLFWYQQALGQGPEFLTYFQNEAQLDKSGLPSDRFFAERPEGSVSTLKIQRTQQEDSAVYLCASSSESNQPQHFGDGTRLSIL.

This clonotype was seen many times. The chain has TRBV28 and TRBJ2-1, with D uncertain. CDR3 length equals 13 residues. The V gene's germline CDR1 is MDHEN and CDR2 SYDVKM. With 8 bases removed from V and 4 bases from J, the gap between germline ends came to 12 bases. The CDR3 loop is CASVRVQYNEQFF. CDR3 in DNA: TGTGCCAGCGTTCGGGTTCAGTACAATGAGCAGTTCTTC.

This chain joins TRBV6-2 or TRBV6-3 and TRBJ2-7; D not certain. The length of the CDR3 is 13 residues. The V end lost 2 bases, the J end lost 3 bases, and 8 bases lay between the germline ends. In germline, CDR1 is MNHEY, CDR2 SVGEGT. CDR3 amino acids: CASSYVSNYEQYF. DNA for the CDR3: TGTGCCAGCAGTTACGTTTCTAACTACGAGCAGTACTTC.

V is TRBV27 and J is TRBJ2-4; 14 bases agree with TRBD2. Germline CDR1 reads MNHEY; CDR2 reads SMNVEV (reference sequence). Unmatched junction bases numbered 13, after V lost 5 bases and J lost 4 bases. The CDR3 is made up of 19 amino acids. CDR3 protein: CASSQGTSGSRPLKNIQYF. Here the CDR3 DNA reads TGTGCCAGCAGTCAAGGGACTAGCGGGAGCCGTCCCTTAAAAAACATTCAGTACTTC.

This chain connects TRBV29-1 to TRBJ1-5; weak D call: TRBD1 (5 bases). This CDR3 has 13 residues. The V end was cut by 5 bases, the J end by 7 bases, with 15 bases between. The germline V gene encodes CDR1 SQVTM and CDR2 ANQGSEA. The CDR3 protein is CSVSTGFGQPQHF. CDR3 in DNA: TGCAGCGTTTCTACAGGCTTTGGCCAGCCCCAGCATTTT.

This clonotype was seen a few times. The V call is TRBV5-1, the J call TRBJ1-4; D unresolved. Germline V CDR1 and CDR2: SGHRS, YFSETQ. Trimming pared 4 bases from V and 3 bases from J, leaving 10 bases between. This CDR3 comprises 14 residues. CDR3 sequence: CASSPDGPNEKLFF. The CDR3 DNA reads TGCGCCAGCAGCCCGGACGGACCTAATGAAAAACTGTTTTTT.

The chain links TRBV4-1 to TRBJ2-1; 7 bases align to TRBD1. J lost 4 bases, V lost 6 bases, and 6 bases had no gene match. CDR1 MGHRA and CDR2 YSYEKL come from the germline V gene. The CDR3 runs 14 residues. The CDR3 reads CASSTGALYNEQFF. CDR3 DNA sequence: TGCGCCAGCAGTACAGGGGCCCTATACAATGAGCAGTTCTTC.

This clonotype was seen repeatedly, ten times or more. This chain uses TRBV29-1 with TRBJ2-1, with 10 bases lining up with TRBD2. V lost 6 bases and J lost 8; bases outside the gene matches: 7. CDR3 length: 13 residues. Germline V lookup: CDR1 SQVTM, CDR2 ANQGSEA. CDR3 region: CSVLAGEIDEQFF. The DNA for the CDR3 is TGCAGCGTGCTAGCGGGAGAGATCGATGAGCAGTTCTTC.

This clonotype was counted many times. The chain carries TRBV5-1 and TRBJ2-7, with 8 positions matching TRBD1. This CDR3 spans 13 amino acids. Per germline, CDR1 SGHRS and CDR2 YFSETQ. Trimming took 4 bases from V and 3 from J; bases not matched to a gene: 3. The CDR3 region has the DNA TGCGCCAGCAGCACCGGACAGGGCTACGAGCAGTACTTC. It is translated as CASSTGQGYEQYF.

CDR3 coding DNA: TGTGCCAGCAGTGGACAGGGATCCCCCGGGGAGCTGTTTTTT. Translation gives CASSGQGSPGELFF. The V and J genes are TRBV2 and TRBJ2-2, with TRBD1 identical over 7 bases. The CDR3 length is 14 residues. V was clipped by 4 bases and J by 6 bases; unmatched bases: 5. The germline V gene encodes CDR1 SNHLY and CDR2 FYNNEI.

Many counts were recorded for this clonotype. The chain uses TRBV10-3 and TRBJ2-3; 12 nucleotides line up with TRBD2. J was trimmed by 6 bases and V by 6 bases; bases with no gene match: 7. In germline, CDR1 is ENHRY, CDR2 SYGVKD. CDR3 length: 15 residues. This CDR3 is CAIRKTSGGADTQYF. The CDR3 DNA is TGTGCCATCAGGAAGACTAGCGGGGGTGCGGATACGCAGTATTTT.

This clonotype was recorded a few times. CDR3 protein: CASSPGQDPQETQYF. As DNA, the CDR3 is TGTGCCAGCAGCCCAGGACAGGACCCCCAAGAGACCCAGTACTTC. This chain connects TRBV12-3 or TRBV12-4 to TRBJ2-5; 7 nucleotides match TRBD1. V was pared by 6 bases and J by 1 base, with 8 bases of the junction left unmatched. CDR3 length: 15 residues.

There are a few counts of this clonotype. This chain uses TRBV5-1 with TRBJ2-5; D gene uncertain. This CDR3 is 16 amino acids long. V was clipped by 0 bases and J by 7 bases, with 19 bases between them. Germline CDR1 reads SGHRS; CDR2 reads YFSETQ. The CDR3 spells CASSLASGPLEATQYF. The CDR3 DNA reads TGCGCCAGCAGCTTGGCCTCCGGTCCGCTCGAGGCGACCCAGTACTTC.

This chain connects TRBV29-1 to TRBJ2-7, with D possibly being TRBD2 (6 bases). Germline CDR1 is SQVTM and CDR2 is ANQGSEA. The ends were cut back, 4 bases at V and 2 bases at J, with 15 bases in the middle. CDR3 length equals 14 residues. CDR3 loop: CSVGSSGEAYEQYF. The CDR3 coding sequence is TGCAGCGTTGGAAGTTCGGGAGAGGCCTACGAGCAGTACTTC.